These 13 T cell receptor beta chains were all obtained from the same sample, sequenced in a study of cytomegalovirus exposure and HLA in healthy donors (dated by TCRdb to about 2017). The method behind the library was the immunoSEQ multiplex PCR assay. For the multiplex PCR, a mixture combining 60 forward primers for TCR Vbeta segments and 13 reverse primers for TCR Jbeta segments was used. The source is immuneACCESS, and TCRdb retained only in-frame sequences with V and J called. Part of the clones is not carried over; for the studies checked, unresolved V genes explain less than half of this, and the remainder is unexplained. The sample records around 150,000 clones, 80% to 90% of which are singletons. 4% to 4.5% of the sample lies in the top ten. The sequenced sample consisted of PBMCs. The receptors were sampled from a woman in her 40s in good health and CMV-seropositive.

The chain links TRBV6-6 to TRBJ1-2; D is unresolved. Germline V gene sequence: CDR1 MNHNY, CDR2 SVGAGI (reference sequence). The CDR3 extends over 13 amino acids. V dropped 5 bases and J dropped 2 bases, with 9 bases sitting between them. The CDR3 nucleotides read TGTGCCAGCAGTCCGGGATCAAACTATGGCTACACCTTC. It specifies CASSPGSNYGYTF.

The rearrangement links TRBV10-3 to TRBJ2-3; 12 bases map to TRBD2. Germline loops: CDR1 ENHRY, CDR2 SYGVKD. CDR3 length: 14 amino acids. The junction had 5 bases not matched to a gene; V was cut back by 7 bases and J by 6 bases. The DNA of the CDR3 is TGTGCCATCACTAGCGGGGGGGCGGCGGATACGCAGTATTTT. Amino acids: CAITSGGAADTQYF.

This chain connects TRBV6-1 to TRBJ2-3; D remains ambiguous. Trimming cost V 6 bases and J 2 bases, with 9 bases left between them. This CDR3 is 13 amino acids long. Germline CDR1 MNHNS, CDR2 SASEGT. CDR3 bases: TGTGCCAGCAGGCCTGGGCACACAGATACGCAGTATTTT. This encodes CASRPGHTDTQYF.

This clone showed up just once. The chain uses TRBV27 and TRBJ2-2, with 8 nucleotides matching TRBD2. From germline, CDR1 is MNHEY and CDR2 SMNVEV (reference sequence). The CDR3 sequence is 13 residues long. V trimming: 8 bases; J trimming: 5 bases; junction bases outside the gene matches: 4. The CDR3 region is CASRAGGTGELFF. Here the CDR3 DNA reads TGTGCCAGCCGCGCGGGGGGAACCGGGGAGCTGTTTTTT.

V is TRBV28 and J is TRBJ1-3; no clear D. The V end was cut by 2 bases, the J end by 7 bases, with 12 bases between. CDR1 MDHEN and CDR2 SYDVKM come from the germline V gene. This CDR3 comprises 14 residues. The CDR3: CASSLRVGFNTIYF. The CDR3 DNA follows: TGTGCCAGCAGTTTACGAGTGGGCTTCAACACCATATATTTT.

The chain employs TRBV5-4 and TRBJ1-1; D is perhaps TRBD1 (5 bases). Trimming stripped 2 bases from V and 0 bases from J, with 8 bases between. The CDR3 has 14 amino acids. Per the germline V gene, CDR1 is SGHNT and CDR2 is YYREEE (reference sequence). The CDR3, as DNA: TGTGCCAGCAGCTTCACAGGTCTGAACACTGAAGCTTTCTTT. It yields the protein CASSFTGLNTEAFF.

V usage is TRBV4-3 and J usage is TRBJ1-3, with 7 bases fitting TRBD1. Germline V gives CDR1 LGHNA, CDR2 YSLEER. The CDR3 has 16 amino acids. Trimming took 5 bases from V and 0 from J; bases not matched to a gene: 7. The CDR3 here is CASSADRVSSGNTIYF. CDR3 DNA: TGCGCCAGCAGCGCCGACAGGGTGAGCTCTGGAAACACCATATATTTT.

The chain joins TRBV28 to TRBJ1-2, with D possibly matching TRBD1 (5 bases). CDR3 length equals 14 residues. Germline lookup yields CDR1 MDHEN and CDR2 SYDVKM. Trimming removed 10 bases at V and 5 bases at J, with 20 bases between. The CDR3 sequence: CAIPLGGDLYGYTF. The DNA of the CDR3 is TGTGCCATCCCGCTTGGGGGGGACCTTTATGGCTACACCTTC.

The V call is TRBV9, the J call TRBJ2-1, with TRBD2 matching over 8 bases. There are 13 residues in the CDR3. Germline trimming cut 4 bases from V and 10 bases from J; bases unmatched to any gene: 7. Germline V gene data show CDR1 as SGDLS and CDR2 as YYNGEE. CDR3 sequence: CASSPAGDQEQFF. Written as DNA, the CDR3 is TGTGCCAGCAGCCCAGCGGGGGACCAGGAGCAGTTCTTC. The entire variable domain, with the rest obtained from reference TRBV9 and TRBJ2-1, is as follows: DSGVTQTPKHLITATGQRVTLRCSPRSGDLSVYWYQQSLDQGLQFLIQYYNGEERAKGNILERFSAQQFPDLHSELNLSSLELGDSALYFCASSPAGDQEQFFGPGTRLTVL.

V usage is TRBV19 and J usage is TRBJ2-7; 11 bases are shared with TRBD2. V lost 5 bases, J lost 0 bases, and 6 bases stayed unmatched. The CDR3 contains 16 residues. Germline CDR1 LNHDA, CDR2 SQIVND (reference sequence). The CDR3 sequence is CASSSASGRSSYEQYF. CDR3 in DNA: TGTGCCAGTAGTTCTGCTAGCGGGAGGAGCTCCTACGAGCAGTACTTC.

V gene TRBV19 combines with J gene TRBJ2-5, with 10 bases matching TRBD2. Trimming removed 4 bases from V and 2 bases from J; junction bases left unmatched: 10. The CDR3 sequence is 17 residues long. Germline V gene lookup returns CDR1 LNHDA and CDR2 SQIVND (reference sequence). The CDR3 bases are TGTGCCAGTAGTAGAACAACTAGCGGGGCTTCTCAAGAGACCCAGTACTTC. Translated: CASSRTTSGASQETQYF.

The chain employs TRBV2 and TRBJ1-1; TRBD1 matches at 7 bases. This CDR3 contains 14 residues. Trimming removed 6 bases from V and 1 base from J; junction bases left unmatched: 5. The germline CDR1 and CDR2 sequences are SNHLY and FYNNEI. The CDR3 coding sequence is TGTGCCAGCAGGCAGGGGGGTAGGAACACTGAAGCTTTCTTT. Its translation: CASRQGGRNTEAFF.

The chain recombines TRBV5-6 with TRBJ2-5; the match to TRBD2 covers 14 bases. With V trimmed by 0 bases and J by 5 bases, 6 bases remained unmatched. CDR1 is SGHDT and CDR2 is YYEEEE in the germline V gene. The CDR3 loop spans 17 amino acids. CDR3 sequence reads: CASSLDGLAGGRETQYF. CDR3 DNA sequence: TGTGCCAGCAGCTTGGATGGACTAGCGGGAGGAAGGGAGACCCAGTACTTC.